There are many counts of the clone carrying this T cell receptor beta chain. Germline CDR1 and CDR2: SNHLY and FYNNEI. This CDR3 is 15 amino acids long. With 4 bases removed from V and 1 base from J, the gap between germline ends came to 10 bases. This sample stems from a study of type 1 regulatory T cells. Across the whole study: An in vitro protocol generated T-allo10, a Tr1-enriched, alloantigen-specific CD4 T cell product.

TCRdb re-called the reads through MiXCR, storing one row per CDR3 protein. Here the sample spans about 18,000 distinct CDR3 sequences, around 9.6% being singletons. The clonotype comes from a human donor in good health. The material sequenced was CD4+ T cells, either the whole sample or a sorted fraction (not recorded which). The rearrangement uses TRBV2 and TRBJ2-2, with no clear D. The CDR3 is CASSVNLKNTGELFF. The CDR3, as DNA: TGTGCCAGCAGTGTCAATCTCAAGAACACCGGGGAGCTGTTTTTT.